This TCR beta chain was obtained from a study of identifying expanded T cells in peripheral blood. Overall study results and limits: Technical replicates showed around 1.2 changed clones; around two weeks around 15; four weeks 19. Across healthy donors, higher total template counts meant significantly greater roughly two-week count variance.

In this sample, this clone turned up a few times. Its matching antigen is unknown. During the collection period, no donor immune events like infections were recorded. The V gene's germline CDR1 is MNHNS and CDR2 SASEGT. The CDR3 is 14 residues long. With 6 bases removed from V and 6 bases from J, the gap between germline ends came to 18 bases. Repertoires were generated with immunoSEQ multiplex PCR, while TCRdb's copy carries only in-frame clones and drops some. Seen here are around 94,000 clones, about 85% observed once, and the top ten hold 4% to 5.5%. The source is a person between 18 and 75 years old in good health. This chain links TRBV6-1 with TRBJ2-7; weak D call: TRBD1 (6 bases). The sample taken for sequencing was blood. CDR3 protein: CASRSRGKEREQYF. The DNA of the CDR3 is TGTGCCAGCAGGAGCAGGGGAAAGGAGCGCGAGCAGTACTTC.